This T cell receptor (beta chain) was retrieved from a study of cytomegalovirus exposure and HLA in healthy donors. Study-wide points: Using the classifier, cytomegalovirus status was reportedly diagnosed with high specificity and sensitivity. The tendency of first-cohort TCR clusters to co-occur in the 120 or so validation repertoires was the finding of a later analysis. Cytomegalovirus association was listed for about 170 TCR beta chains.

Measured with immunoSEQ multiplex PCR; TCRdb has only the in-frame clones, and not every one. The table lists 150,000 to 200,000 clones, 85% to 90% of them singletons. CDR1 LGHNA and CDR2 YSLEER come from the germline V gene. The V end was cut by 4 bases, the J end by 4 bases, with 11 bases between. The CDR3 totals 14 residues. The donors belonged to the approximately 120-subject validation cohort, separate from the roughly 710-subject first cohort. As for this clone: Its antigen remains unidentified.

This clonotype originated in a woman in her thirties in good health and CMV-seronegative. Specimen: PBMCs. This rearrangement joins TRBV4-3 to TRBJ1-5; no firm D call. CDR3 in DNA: TGCGCCAGCAGCCTCACCCACCAGAATCAGCCCCAGCATTTT. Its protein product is CASSLTHQNQPQHF.